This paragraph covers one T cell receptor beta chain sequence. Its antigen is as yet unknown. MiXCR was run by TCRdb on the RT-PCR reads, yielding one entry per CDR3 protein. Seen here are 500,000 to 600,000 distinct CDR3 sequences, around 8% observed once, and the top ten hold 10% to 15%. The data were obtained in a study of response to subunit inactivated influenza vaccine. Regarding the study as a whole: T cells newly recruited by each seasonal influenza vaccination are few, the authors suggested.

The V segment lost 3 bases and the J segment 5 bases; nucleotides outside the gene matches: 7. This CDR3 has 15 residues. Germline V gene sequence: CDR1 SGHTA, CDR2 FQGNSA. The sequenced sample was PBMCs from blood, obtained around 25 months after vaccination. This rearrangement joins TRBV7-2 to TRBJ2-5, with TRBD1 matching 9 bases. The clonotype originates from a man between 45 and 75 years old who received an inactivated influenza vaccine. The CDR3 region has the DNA TGTGCCAGCAGCTTTGGGACAGGGACGTGGGAGACCCAGTACTTC. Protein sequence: CASSFGTGTWETQYF.